This T cell receptor (beta chain) derives from a study of long-term antiretroviral therapy in people with HIV. A v3.0 immunoSEQ assay was performed at survey level. Assay: immunoSEQ multiplex PCR; the TCRdb copy retains only in-frame clones and omits some. Of 25,000 or so clones in the sample, over 90% were seen once. Germline lookup yields CDR1 SNHLY and CDR2 FYNNEI. Trimming shortened V by 1 base and J by 3 bases, and 4 bases separated the two germline ends. The CDR3 loop spans 13 amino acids. Cryopreserved PBMC numbered about 1-10 million per sample before DNA extraction. Study-level points and caveats: The study found that diversity rose after ART but stayed below transplant donor controls.

As to this clone: Its antigen is unidentified. Other DNA variants within this sample encode the same CDR3.

The TCR was taken from a man aged 40-55 years with HIV. The gene calls are TRBV2 and TRBJ1-5, with D uncertain. This material consisted of unsorted PBMCs, taken 6.2 years after starting antiretroviral therapy. The CDR3 nucleotides read TGTGCCAGCAGTGAAGACCTCAATCAGCCCCAGCATTTT. Translated: CASSEDLNQPQHF.